The rows below give T cell receptor beta chains drawn from one sample of a study of shared clonotypes between healthy human individuals. Only in-frame clones appear in the TCRdb table, and some are missing; sequencing was by immunoSEQ multiplex PCR. The sample lists about a million clones, about 72% occurring once. The sample comprised memory CD4+ T cells from PBMCs. Every receptor here comes from a man between 18 and 29 years old in good health. Some clones in this sample may be carry-over from other donors' samples. The CDR3 runs from the conserved cysteine through the conserved F or W. A D gene is named only where the DNA matches it firmly. A clone size is listed for some rows: how often the clone was seen (once, few, many), or a class if it is expanded.

TRBV11-3,-,TRBJ2-1,-,TGTGCCAGCAGCTTAGATCACTGGGGCGGGGAGCAGTTCTTC,CASSLDHWGGEQFF
TRBV10-3,TRBD1,TRBJ1-1,-,TGTGCCATCAGTACAACAGGGGGGCCGAACACTGAAGCTTTCTTT,CAISTTGGPNTEAFF
TRBV5-1,-,TRBJ1-3,-,TGCGCCAGCAGCCCCGGGACGTCTGGAAACACCATATATTTT,CASSPGTSGNTIYF
TRBV14,TRBD1,TRBJ1-2,-,TGTGCCAGCAGCCAAGGCAACAGGGGGCCTAACTATGGCTACACCTTC,CASSQGNRGPNYGYTF
TRBV5-1,TRBD2,TRBJ2-7,few,TGCGCCAGCAGATTGCGGGAGGGCCTGTTTTTCGAGCAGTACTTC,CASRLREGLFFEQYF
TRBV28,-,TRBJ1-5,-,TGTGCCAGCAGGGGTTATTGGGGGATCAATCAGCCCCAGCATTTT,CASRGYWGINQPQHF
TRBV6-1,TRBD1,TRBJ1-2,-,TGTGCCAGCAGTGTGGACAGGGTGGACTATGGCTACACCTTC,CASSVDRVDYGYTF
TRBV19,-,TRBJ1-5,-,TGTGCCAGTGACGTCTGGGACGGCCATCATCAGCCCCAGCATTTT,CASDVWDGHHQPQHF
TRBV7-2,-,TRBJ2-1,-,TGTGCCAGCAGCTTGGGGCTATCCTACAATGAGCAGTTCTTC,CASSLGLSYNEQFF
TRBV4-1,TRBD2,TRBJ2-7,-,TGCGCCAGCAGCCAAGTCGTGGCTAGCGGGACCTACGAGCAGTACTTC,CASSQVVASGTYEQYF
TRBV29-1,-,TRBJ2-3,-,TGCAGCGCCCACACAGATACGCAGTATTTT,CSAHTDTQYF
TRBV7-3,TRBD1,TRBJ1-1,-,TGTGCCAGCAGCCCCAGGGGGAGCACTGAAGCTTTCTTT,CASSPRGSTEAFF
TRBV5-1,-,TRBJ2-2,-,TGCGCCAGCAGTTTGATTACTAGTGGGCCCGGGGAGCTGTTTTTT,CASSLITSGPGELFF
TRBV5-1,-,TRBJ2-2,-,TGCGCCAGCAGCTCGACAGATCTATCTGGGGAGCTGTTTTTT,CASSSTDLSGELFF
TRBV28,-,TRBJ2-7,-,TGTGCCATAGGGGAGACCTACGAGCAGTACTTC,CAIGETYEQYF
TRBV5-6,-,TRBJ1-2,-,TGTGCCAGCAGCGTCCACGTCGATGGCTACACCTTC,CASSVHVDGYTF
TRBV5-1,TRBD1,TRBJ2-2,once,TGCGCCAGCAGCTCCACAGGGGGCCCCTACGTTGCCGGGGAGCTGTTTTTT,CASSSTGGPYVAGELFF
TRBV29-1,-,TRBJ2-7,-,TGCAGCGTTCAGGGGAGTCACGAGCAGTACTTC,CSVQGSHEQYF
TRBV6-1,-,TRBJ1-4,-,TGTGCCAGCAGTGAGAAAGGGTGGGGAAAACTGTTTTTT,CASSEKGWGKLFF
TRBV29-1,TRBD1,TRBJ2-3,once,TGCAGCGTTGTTGGGACAGGGGCTTCAGATACGCAGTATTTT,CSVVGTGASDTQYF
TRBV5-1,-,TRBJ2-3,-,TGCGCCAGCAGCTTAGAGGGAACAGATACGCAGTATTTT,CASSLEGTDTQYF
TRBV19,TRBD1,TRBJ1-4,-,TGTGCCAGTTCACGACAGGGCATTAATGAAAAACTGTTTTTT,CASSRQGINEKLFF
TRBV28,TRBD1,TRBJ1-2,-,TGTGCCAGCAGGCACCTGAGGGACAGGGGGGTTCTCTATGGCTACACCTTC,CASRHLRDRGVLYGYTF
TRBV4-3,TRBD2,TRBJ2-3,few,TGCGCCAGCAGCCAAGATAGGGGACTAGGCGCAGATACGCAGTATTTT,CASSQDRGLGADTQYF
TRBV7-8,-,TRBJ2-7,-,TGTGCCAGCAGCCCCCCGGGTCGGGAGCAGTACTTC,CASSPPGREQYF
TRBV6-5,TRBD1,TRBJ1-1,-,TGTGCCAGCAGCAGCGGGACAGGACACACTGAAGCTTTCTTT,CASSSGTGHTEAFF
TRBV5-1,-,TRBJ1-2,once,TGCGCCAGCAGCTTAGGCAGCGCTGACTATGGCTACACCTTC,CASSLGSADYGYTF
TRBV18,-,TRBJ2-7,-,TGTGCCAGCTCGTCGACAGGCTACAGATCCTACGAGCAGTACTTC,CASSSTGYRSYEQYF
TRBV28,-,TRBJ2-2,-,TGTGCCAGCAGTTTGACCGGGAAGAACACCGGGGAGCTGTTTTTT,CASSLTGKNTGELFF
TRBV10-3,-,TRBJ2-1,few,TGTGCCATCAGTGAGTCGGAGCCAATCTCCTACAATGAGCAGTTCTTC,CAISESEPISYNEQFF
TRBV7-2,-,TRBJ2-1,-,TGTGCCAGCAGCTTAAGTTTGGCGGGTGAGCAGTTCTTC,CASSLSLAGEQFF
TRBV7-2,-,TRBJ1-5,-,TGTGCCAGCAGCTTAGTCCCCATAGCTCAGCCCCAGCATTTT,CASSLVPIAQPQHF
TRBV27,-,TRBJ1-3,-,TGTGCCAGCAGGCCAACAGGGACGGGAAACACCATATATTTT,CASRPTGTGNTIYF